This record covers a single TCR beta chain. Its antigen is not known. This CDR3 region has 15 residues. V gave up 6 bases and J gave up 3 bases; unmatched junction bases: 3. Looked up from germline, CDR1 is LNHDA and CDR2 is SQIVND (reference sequence). These data come from a study of cytomegalovirus exposure and HLA in healthy donors. General study findings and limits: Rarity characterized most TCR sequences, yet some public TCRs appeared in many donors. According to a later analysis, most TCR beta chains associated with CMV appeared HLA-restricted.

Amplification used 60 Vbeta primers and 13 Jbeta primers. Here immunoSEQ multiplex PCR was the method, and the copy in TCRdb shows in-frame clones only, minus some. The sample lists under 150,000 clones, roughly four fifths occurring once. V gene TRBV19 combines with J gene TRBJ2-3; 13 bases map to TRBD2. The source is a man aged 30 to 39 in good health and CMV-seropositive. Specimen: PBMCs. The CDR3 protein is CASRKLAGGTDTQYF. As DNA, the CDR3 is TGTGCCAGTAGAAAACTAGCGGGAGGGACAGATACGCAGTATTTT.